This is a list of T cell receptor beta chains from one sample in a study of T-cell memory formation after mild COVID-19. MiXCR was run by TCRdb on the 5' RACE reads, yielding one entry per CDR3 protein. The data hold more than 120,000 distinct CDR3 sequences, with over 15% observed a single time. The specimen sequenced was PBMCs or a T cell subset sorted from them (not recorded which). The receptors stem from an adult woman who had mild COVID-19 (a few samples of this study predate the infection). Cell type and time point are not known. Each CDR3 is given with its conserved first and last residue. The D gene is left open where the match is weak. Some rows have no size entry. The others give once, few or many, or a class for an expanded clone.

clone size	V gene	D gene	J gene	CDR3 protein	CDR3 DNA
.	TRBV3-1	.	TRBJ1-5	CASSQGVTPQPQHF	TGTGCCAGCAGCCAAGGGGTGACTCCTCAGCCCCAGCATTTT
few	TRBV7-8	.	TRBJ2-7	CASSLRRNSYEQYF	TGTGCCAGCAGCTTACGGCGTAACAGCTACGAGCAGTACTTC
.	TRBV20-1	.	TRBJ2-7	CSAPREGRLNEQYF	TGCAGTGCTCCTAGAGAGGGCAGGCTCAACGAGCAGTACTTC
.	TRBV29-1	.	TRBJ2-3	CSVDRLADTQYF	TGCAGCGTCGACCGGCTGGCCGATACGCAGTATTTT
.	TRBV9	.	TRBJ1-1	CASSTYRVTEAFF	TGTGCCAGCAGCACCTACAGGGTCACTGAAGCTTTCTTT
few	TRBV20-1	.	TRBJ2-7	CSAPREGRQTYEQYF	TGCAGTGCCCCCCGTGAGGGACGCCAAACCTACGAGCAGTACTTC
few	TRBV20-1	.	TRBJ2-4	CSARPVGGLAKNIQYF	TGCAGTGCTAGACCGGTGGGTGGGCTAGCCAAAAACATTCAGTACTTC
.	TRBV28	TRBD1	TRBJ1-2	CASTLPGGLYGYTF	TGTGCCAGCACTTTACCAGGGGGACTCTATGGCTACACCTTC
.	TRBV12-5	.	TRBJ1-1	CASGLVSGVTEAFF	TGTGCTAGTGGTTTGGTGTCAGGGGTTACTGAAGCTTTCTTT
.	TRBV27	TRBD2	TRBJ2-7	CASSLGASGSYEQYF	TGTGCCAGCAGTTTAGGGGCCAGCGGGAGCTACGAGCAGTACTTC
.	TRBV12-3/TRBV12-4	.	TRBJ2-7	CAGTARGGHEQYF	TGTGCCGGCACCGCCAGGGGGGGCCACGAGCAGTACTTC
.	TRBV27	.	TRBJ2-7	CASSPRRRHPPSYEQYF	TGTGCCAGCAGTCCACGCCGGAGACACCCCCCCTCCTACGAGCAGTACTTC
few	TRBV20-1	TRBD1	TRBJ1-1	CSARASRQGKTEAFF	TGCAGTGCTAGAGCGTCGAGACAGGGAAAGACTGAAGCTTTCTTT
few	TRBV6-5	TRBD2	TRBJ2-7	CASSKGTSGSYEQYF	TGTGCCAGCAGCAAAGGGACTAGCGGGAGTTACGAGCAGTACTTC
.	TRBV9	.	TRBJ2-2	CASSTEQGGGELFF	TGTGCCAGCAGCACAGAACAGGGAGGCGGGGAGCTGTTTTTT
few	TRBV7-9	.	TRBJ2-1	CASSSGTSYNEQFF	TGTGCCAGCAGCTCGGGGACATCCTACAATGAGCAGTTCTTC
.	TRBV7-2	TRBD2	TRBJ2-1	CASRPSSTSPWGEQFF	TGTGCCAGCAGGCCTAGCTCGACTAGCCCTTGGGGTGAGCAGTTCTTC
.	TRBV12-3/TRBV12-4	.	TRBJ1-5	CASSPKGVPNQPQHF	TGTGCCAGCAGTCCAAAGGGGGTGCCCAACCAGCCCCAGCATTTT
few	TRBV19	TRBD1	TRBJ1-1	CASWDRGNTEAFF	TGTGCCAGTTGGGACAGGGGAAACACTGAAGCTTTCTTT
.	TRBV6-2/TRBV6-3	.	TRBJ2-7	CASSYVWGLTSSYEQYF	TGTGCCAGCAGTTACGTCTGGGGGTTGACGAGCTCCTACGAGCAGTACTTC
.	TRBV7-9	TRBD1	TRBJ2-1	CASSLVPRQGSASYNEQFF	TGTGCCAGCAGCTTAGTCCCTCGACAGGGGTCAGCCTCCTACAATGAGCAGTTCTTC
few	TRBV6-1	TRBD1	TRBJ2-1	CASCRDRGRNEQFF	TGTGCCAGCTGCCGGGACAGGGGGCGCAATGAGCAGTTCTTC
few	TRBV9	.	TRBJ2-3	CASSVVSGVEDTQYF	TGTGCCAGCAGCGTAGTATCGGGAGTAGAAGATACGCAGTATTTT
.	TRBV7-9	TRBD2	TRBJ2-7	CASSSMTSGAWRSYNEQYF	TGTGCCAGCAGCTCTATGACTAGCGGTGCATGGCGATCCTACAATGAGCAGTACTTC
.	TRBV7-2	TRBD2	TRBJ2-3	CASSFGGGVDTQYF	TGTGCCAGCAGCTTTGGCGGGGGGGTAGATACGCAGTATTTT
few	TRBV7-6	.	TRBJ1-4	CASSLRGATNEKLFF	TGTGCCAGCAGCTTACGGGGGGCAACTAATGAAAAACTGTTTTTT
few	TRBV7-9	TRBD2	TRBJ2-3	CASSHGTSEPDTQYF	TGTGCCAGCAGCCACGGGACTAGCGAACCAGATACGCAGTATTTT
few	TRBV7-2	.	TRBJ1-1	CASSLWGGNTEAFF	TGTGCCAGCAGCTTATGGGGGGGAAACACTGAAGCTTTCTTT
.	TRBV12-3/TRBV12-4	TRBD2	TRBJ2-4	CASTIAGGGDIQYF	TGTGCCAGCACCATAGCGGGAGGGGGGGACATTCAGTACTTC
few	TRBV6-5	.	TRBJ2-7	CASSYSLATSYEQYF	TGTGCCAGCAGTTACTCACTAGCAACCTCCTACGAGCAGTACTTC
few	TRBV12-3/TRBV12-4	TRBD1	TRBJ1-2	CASSPWGRGIVDGYTF	TGTGCCAGCAGTCCCTGGGGCAGGGGGATTGTTGATGGCTACACCTTC
few	TRBV18	.	TRBJ2-3	CASSLSVGADTQYF	TGTGCCAGCTCACTGTCGGTGGGGGCAGATACGCAGTATTTT
.	TRBV7-9	.	TRBJ2-1	CASSLGGHEQFF	TGTGCCAGCAGCTTAGGCGGCCATGAGCAGTTCTTC
many	TRBV7-9	.	TRBJ2-4	CASSPGALAKNIQYF	TGTGCCAGCAGCCCGGGGGCCCTAGCCAAAAACATTCAGTACTTC
few	TRBV7-9	.	TRBJ1-3	CASSLHGGMDTIYF	TGTGCCAGCAGCTTACACGGGGGGATGGACACCATATATTTT
.	TRBV6-5	.	TRBJ1-1	CASSYLSRGGTEAFF	TGTGCCAGCAGTTACCTATCCCGGGGAGGAACTGAAGCTTTCTTT